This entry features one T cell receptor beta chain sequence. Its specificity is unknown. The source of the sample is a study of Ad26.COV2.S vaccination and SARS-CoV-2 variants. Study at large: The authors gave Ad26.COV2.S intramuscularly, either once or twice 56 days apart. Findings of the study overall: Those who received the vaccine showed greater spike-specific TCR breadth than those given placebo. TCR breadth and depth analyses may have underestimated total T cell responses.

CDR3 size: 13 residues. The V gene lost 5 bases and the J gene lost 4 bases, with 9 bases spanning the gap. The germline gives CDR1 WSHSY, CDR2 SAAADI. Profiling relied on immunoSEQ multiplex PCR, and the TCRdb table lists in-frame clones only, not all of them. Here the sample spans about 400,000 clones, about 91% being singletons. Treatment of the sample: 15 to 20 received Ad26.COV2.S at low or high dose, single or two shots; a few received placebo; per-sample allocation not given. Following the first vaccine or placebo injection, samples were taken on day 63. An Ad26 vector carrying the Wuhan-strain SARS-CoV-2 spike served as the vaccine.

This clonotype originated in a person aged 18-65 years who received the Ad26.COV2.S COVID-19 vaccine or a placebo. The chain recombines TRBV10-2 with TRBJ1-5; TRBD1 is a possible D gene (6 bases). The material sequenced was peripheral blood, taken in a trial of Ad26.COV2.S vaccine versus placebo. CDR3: CASSKGQNQPQHF. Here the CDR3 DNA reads TGCGCCAGCAGTAAAGGACAGAATCAGCCCCAGCATTTT.